A single sample is the source of the 23 T cell receptor beta chains below, sequenced in a study of identical twins. TCRdb called the 5' RACE reads again in MiXCR, with one record for every CDR3 protein. The table includes 1.5 million to 2 million distinct CDR3 sequences, around 29% detected once. The material sequenced was cord blood. Receptors originate from a newborn girl in good health.

This clonotype occurred a few times. The chain combines TRBV5-1 with TRBJ2-1; the D call may be TRBD1 or TRBD2 (5 bases each). The CDR3 is made up of 13 amino acids. Between the trimmed V and J ends, which lost 4 bases and 7 bases, there was a span of 12 bases. Germline V gene data show CDR1 as SGHRS and CDR2 as YFSETQ. CDR3 nucleotides: TGCGCCAGCAGCCCCGGGGCGGATAATGAGCAGTTCTTC. Its translation is CASSPGADNEQFF.

CDR3 sequence (DNA): TGTGCCAGCGGCCTGGCGGGTGGCTACACCTTC. Protein sequence: CASGLAGGYTF. The V call is TRBV6-5, the J call TRBJ1-2; D is unresolved. Trimming took 8 bases from V and 7 from J, leaving 11 bases between them. From germline, CDR1 is MNHEY and CDR2 SVGAGI. The CDR3 runs 11 residues.

This clonotype was observed a few times. The chain joins TRBV20-1 to TRBJ2-4, with a weak D call TRBD2 (6 bases). Germline CDR1 reads DFQATT; CDR2 reads SNEGSKA (reference sequence). The CDR3 runs to 15 residues. The CDR3 is CSVAQAGSAKNIQYF. CDR3 DNA sequence: TGCAGCGTCGCCCAAGCGGGCTCAGCCAAAAACATTCAGTACTTC.

The chain combines TRBV20-1 with TRBJ1-2, with D hard to call. V gave up 3 bases and J gave up 0 bases, with 8 bases separating them. In germline, CDR1 is DFQATT, CDR2 SNEGSKA (reference sequence). The CDR3 covers 13 residues. The DNA of the CDR3 is TGCAGTGCTAGGGCCAGAACTAACTATGGCTACACCTTC. Its translation is CSARARTNYGYTF.

The table lists this clonotype with a few counts. The chain combines TRBV3-1 with TRBJ2-7, with D perhaps matching TRBD2 (6 bases). Looked up from germline, CDR1 is LGHDT and CDR2 is YNNKEL (reference sequence). Trimming shortened V by 5 bases and J by 7 bases, and 18 bases separated the two germline ends. The CDR3 is 14 amino acids. The CDR3 loop is CASSLADPRDEQYF. In DNA, the CDR3 is TGTGCCAGCAGCTTAGCGGACCCAAGGGATGAGCAGTACTTC.

J is TRBJ2-1 and V is TRBV14; TRBD2 aligns across 13 bases. V was pared by 4 bases and J by 7 bases, with 10 bases of the junction left unmatched. CDR3 size: 17 residues. The germline CDR1 and CDR2 sequences are SGHDN and FVKESK. The CDR3 DNA reads as TGTGCCAGCAGCCGTCCGCCGGGACTAGCGGGATGGAATGAGCAGTTCTTC. Translating gives CASSRPPGLAGWNEQFF. The full variable domain, rest sourced from reference TRBV14 and TRBJ2-1, is EAGVTQFPSHSVIEKGQTVTLRCDPISGHDNLYWYRRVMGKEIKFLLHFVKESKQDESGMPNNRFLAERTGGTYSTLKVQPAELEDSGVYFCASSRPPGLAGWNEQFFGPGTRLTVL.

This clonotype has a handful of counts. The chain employs TRBV7-8 and TRBJ2-4; D possibly corresponds to TRBD2 (6 bases). The CDR3 spans 13 residues. Germline V gene data show CDR1 as SGHVS and CDR2 as FQNEAQ. V lost 5 bases and J lost 13, with 18 bases in between. The CDR3: CASSQRLGREQYF. The CDR3 coding sequence is TGTGCCAGCAGCCAACGGTTGGGTCGGGAGCAGTACTTC.

This clonotype has a handful of counts. This chain uses TRBV6-1 with TRBJ2-7; tentatively, D is TRBD1 or TRBD2 (6 bases each). V gave up 6 bases and J gave up 5 bases, with 20 bases separating them. Germline V gives CDR1 MNHNS, CDR2 SASEGT. The CDR3 runs 15 residues. The CDR3 DNA reads as TGTGCCAGCAGCGAGGGGGGCACCCCTTTTCACGAGCAGTACTTC. Amino acid sequence: CASSEGGTPFHEQYF.

The table lists this clonotype with many counts. CDR3: CASSQSPGLHQETQYF. The DNA for the CDR3 is TGTGCCAGCAGCCAATCGCCGGGACTACACCAAGAGACCCAGTACTTC. The chain is built from TRBV4-2 and TRBJ2-5; TRBD2 matches 7 bases. The CDR3 spans 16 residues. Germline lookup yields CDR1 LGHNA and CDR2 YNFKEQ. V gave up 2 bases and J gave up 0 bases; unmatched junction bases: 6.

Here the CDR3 reads CASSGTASPNEKLFF. CDR3 DNA: TGTGCCAGCAGTGGGACAGCCTCCCCCAATGAAAAACTGTTTTTT. The V and J genes are TRBV27 and TRBJ1-4, with 7 bases aligning to TRBD1. The CDR3 is made up of 15 amino acids. Germline V lookup: CDR1 MNHEY, CDR2 SMNVEV (reference sequence). J gave up 5 bases and V 5 bases, and 8 bases lay outside the gene matches.

This chain joins TRBV7-2 and TRBJ2-1; D uncertain. The germline V and J ends were trimmed by 1 base and 0 bases, with 10 bases remaining between them. This CDR3 region has 16 residues. Germline CDR1 SGHTA, CDR2 FQGNSA. The CDR3 is CASSLGPWSSYNEQFF. CDR3 sequence (DNA): TGTGCCAGCAGCTTAGGCCCATGGAGCTCCTACAATGAGCAGTTCTTC. The variable domain in full, with the rest retrieved from reference TRBV7-2 and TRBJ2-1, is GAGVSQSPSNKVTEKGKDVELRCDPISGHTALYWYRQSLGQGLEFLIYFQGNSAPDKSGLPSDRFSAERTGGSVSTLTIQRTQQEDSAVYLCASSLGPWSSYNEQFFGPGTRLTVL.

This clonotype was seen more than once but under ten times. The J gene is TRBJ1-2, the V gene TRBV20-1; D might be TRBD1 (5 bases). The V end was cut by 0 bases, the J end by 0 bases, with 23 bases between. This CDR3 spans 19 amino acids. Germline assignment: CDR1 DFQATT and CDR2 SNEGSKA (reference sequence). CDR3 region: CSARDPPLKEVGANYGYTF. The CDR3 DNA reads TGCAGTGCTAGAGATCCGCCCCTGAAGGAAGTAGGGGCTAACTATGGCTACACCTTC.

This clonotype was picked up a small number of times. The rearrangement uses TRBV20-1 and TRBJ2-7, with 7 bases identical to TRBD2. Germline assignment: CDR1 DFQATT and CDR2 SNEGSKA (reference sequence). V was pared by 5 bases and J by 6 bases, with 7 bases of the junction left unmatched. The length of the CDR3 is 12 residues. CDR3 loop: CSARTSLIEQYF. In nucleotides, the CDR3 is TGCAGTGCTCGGACTAGTTTGATCGAGCAGTACTTC.

The table lists this clonotype with a few counts. The chain carries TRBV10-3 and TRBJ2-4; 8 positions match TRBD1. The assigned J gene may be wrong: the sequence end matches TRBJ2-7 better. The V gene's germline CDR1 is ENHRY and CDR2 SYGVKD. CDR3 length: 12 amino acids. CDR3 in amino acids: CAIGTGQDEQYF. In DNA, the CDR3 is TGTGCCATCGGGACAGGTCAAGACGAGCAGTACTTC.

This clonotype was observed a handful of times. The chain carries TRBV28 and TRBJ2-5, with TRBD1 as a possible D gene (6 bases). Germline V gene lookup returns CDR1 MDHEN and CDR2 SYDVKM. The CDR3 is 16 amino acids. Trimming took 9 bases from V and 4 from J, leaving 24 bases between them. Here the CDR3 reads CASIKGPTPQGETQYF. The CDR3 nucleotides read TGTGCCAGTATCAAGGGACCTACACCACAGGGAGAGACCCAGTACTTC.

The rearrangement links TRBV28 to TRBJ2-7; possibly TRBD2 for D (5 bases). This CDR3 contains 13 residues. CDR1 and CDR2 (germline): MDHEN, SYDVKM. V lost 3 bases, J lost 3 bases, and 9 bases lay in between. The CDR3 nucleotides are TGTGCCAGCAGTTTTACTAGTGTCTACGAGCAGTACTTC. Amino acid sequence: CASSFTSVYEQYF.

The V call is TRBV10-3, the J call TRBJ1-1; 10 nucleotides match TRBD1. V trimming: 0 bases; J trimming: 5 bases; junction bases outside the gene matches: 9. The germline V gene has CDR1 ENHRY and CDR2 SYGVKD. The CDR3 consists of 17 residues. CDR3 nucleotide sequence: TGTGCCATCAGTGAGTCGCTACCCGGGACAGGGGATACTGAAGCTTTCTTT. This gives the protein CAISESLPGTGDTEAFF.

This chain joins TRBV27 and TRBJ2-1; 8 bases match TRBD2. The CDR3 totals 16 residues. V lost 3 bases to trimming and J lost 4 bases; unmatched junction nucleotides: 8. From germline, CDR1 is MNHEY and CDR2 SMNVEV (reference sequence). This CDR3 reads CASSFGREGPYNEQFF. The CDR3, as DNA: TGTGCCAGCAGTTTTGGTCGGGAGGGCCCTTACAATGAGCAGTTCTTC.

The rearrangement links TRBV20-1 to TRBJ1-2, with a tentative D call TRBD1 (6 bases). V was clipped by 0 bases and J by 0 bases, with 11 bases between them. The CDR3 contains 15 residues. CDR1 and CDR2 from the germline V gene are DFQATT and SNEGSKA (reference sequence). The CDR3 coding sequence is TGCAGTGCTAGAGATTGGGACAAAACTAACTATGGCTACACCTTC. It specifies CSARDWDKTNYGYTF.

The V gene is TRBV2, the J gene TRBJ1-1; the D gene is possibly TRBD1 (5 bases). V was clipped by 0 bases and J by 11 bases, with 16 bases between them. CDR1 and CDR2 from the germline V gene are SNHLY and FYNNEI. This CDR3 has 14 residues. CDR3 DNA: TGTGCCAGCAGTGAAGCGAGGAGGGGACCGGGGGCTTTCTTT. It yields the protein CASSEARRGPGAFF.

This chain links TRBV5-1 with TRBJ2-3; 7 bases align to TRBD1. The V gene's germline CDR1 is SGHRS and CDR2 YFSETQ. The CDR3 sequence is 16 residues long. V lost 0 bases and J lost 3; bases outside the gene matches: 7. This CDR3 is CASSLEPTGRTDTQYF. DNA of the CDR3: TGCGCCAGCAGCTTGGAACCGACAGGGCGAACAGATACGCAGTATTTT. The full variable domain, its missing parts supplied by reference TRBV5-1 and TRBJ2-3, is KAGVTQTPRYLIKTRGQQVTLSCSPISGHRSVSWYQQTPGQGLQFLFEYFSETQRNKGNFPGRFSGRQFSNSRSEMNVSTLELGDSALYLCASSLEPTGRTDTQYFGPGTRLTVL.

The V and J genes are TRBV4-1 and TRBJ1-1; D remains ambiguous. The CDR3 totals 13 residues. The germline V gene has CDR1 MGHRA and CDR2 YSYEKL. With 1 base removed from V and 7 bases from J, the gap between germline ends came to 10 bases. The CDR3 nucleotides are TGCGCCAGCAGCCAAGCTGGGCCGGGTGAAGCTTTCTTT. This codes for CASSQAGPGEAFF.

To note about this clonotype: Germline is not matched at one junction end, which may reflect a read error. The CDR3 region has the DNA TGTGCCAGCAGCGATCCTTTCCCAGCGGGAGGGCTTGACGATGAGCAGTTCTTC. Its protein is CASSDPFPAGGLDDEQFF. The rearrangement joins TRBV4-1 to TRBJ2-1; 10 bases are a match to TRBD2. CDR1 MGHRA and CDR2 YSYEKL come from the germline V gene. The CDR3 runs 18 residues.